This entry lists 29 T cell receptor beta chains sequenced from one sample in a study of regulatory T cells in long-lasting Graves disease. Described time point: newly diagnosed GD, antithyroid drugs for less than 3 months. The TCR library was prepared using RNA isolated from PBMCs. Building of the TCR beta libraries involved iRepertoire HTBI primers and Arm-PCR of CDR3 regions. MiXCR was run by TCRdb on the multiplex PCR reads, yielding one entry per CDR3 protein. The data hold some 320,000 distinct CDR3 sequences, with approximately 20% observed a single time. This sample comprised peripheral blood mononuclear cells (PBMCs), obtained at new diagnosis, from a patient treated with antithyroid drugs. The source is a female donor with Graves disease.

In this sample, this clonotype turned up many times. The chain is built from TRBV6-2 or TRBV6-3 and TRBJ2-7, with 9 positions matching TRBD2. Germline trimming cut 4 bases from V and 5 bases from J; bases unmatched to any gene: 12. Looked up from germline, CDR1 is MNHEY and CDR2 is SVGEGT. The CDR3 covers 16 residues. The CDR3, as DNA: TGTGCCAGCAGTTCCCTAGGACTAGCGCTAGGCAACGAGCAGTACTTC. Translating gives CASSSLGLALGNEQYF.

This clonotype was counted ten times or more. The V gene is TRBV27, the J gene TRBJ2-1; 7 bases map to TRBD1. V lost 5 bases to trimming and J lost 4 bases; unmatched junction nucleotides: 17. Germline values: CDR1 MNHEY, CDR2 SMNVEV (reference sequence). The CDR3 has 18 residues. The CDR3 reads CASSPLLLTGIGYNEQFF. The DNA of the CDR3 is TGTGCCAGCAGTCCACTTCTCTTGACAGGGATAGGGTACAATGAGCAGTTCTTC.

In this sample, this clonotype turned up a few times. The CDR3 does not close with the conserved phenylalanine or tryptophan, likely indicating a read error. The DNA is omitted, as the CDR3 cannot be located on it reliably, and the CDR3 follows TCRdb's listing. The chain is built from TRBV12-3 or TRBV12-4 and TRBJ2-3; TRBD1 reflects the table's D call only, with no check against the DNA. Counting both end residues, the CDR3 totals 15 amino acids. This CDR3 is CASRLDRGAGDTRYY.

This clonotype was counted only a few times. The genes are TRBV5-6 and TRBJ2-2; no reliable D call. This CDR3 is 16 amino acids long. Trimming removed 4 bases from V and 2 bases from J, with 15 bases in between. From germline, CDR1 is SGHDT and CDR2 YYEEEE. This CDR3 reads CASSTARQINTGELFF. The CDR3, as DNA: TGTGCCAGCAGCACGGCCAGGCAGATCAACACCGGGGAGCTGTTTTTT. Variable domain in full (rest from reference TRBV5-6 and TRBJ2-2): DAGVTQSPTHLIKTRGQQVTLRCSPKSGHDTVSWYQQALGQGPQFIFQYYEEEERQRGNFPDRFSGHQFPNYSSELNVNALLLGDSALYLCASSTARQINTGELFFGEGSRLTVL.

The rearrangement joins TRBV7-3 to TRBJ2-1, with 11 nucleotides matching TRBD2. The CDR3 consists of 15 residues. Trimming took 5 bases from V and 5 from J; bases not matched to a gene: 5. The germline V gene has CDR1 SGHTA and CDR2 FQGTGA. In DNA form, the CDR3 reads TGTGCCAGCAGCGAAACTAGCGGGAGTAACAATGAGCAGTTCTTC. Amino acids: CASSETSGSNNEQFF.

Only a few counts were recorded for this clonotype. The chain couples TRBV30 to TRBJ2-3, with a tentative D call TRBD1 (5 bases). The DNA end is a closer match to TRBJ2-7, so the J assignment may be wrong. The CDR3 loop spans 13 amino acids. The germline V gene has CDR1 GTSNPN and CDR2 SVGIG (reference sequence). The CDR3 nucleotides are TGTGCCTGGAGTGTACTTTACCAGGGAGAGCAGTACTTC. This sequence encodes CAWSVLYQGEQYF.

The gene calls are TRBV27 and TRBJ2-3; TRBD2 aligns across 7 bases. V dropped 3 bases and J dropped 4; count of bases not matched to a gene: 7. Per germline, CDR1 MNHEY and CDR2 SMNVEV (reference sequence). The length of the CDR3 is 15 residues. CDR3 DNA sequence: TGTGCCAGCAGTTTGAGGCGGGAGATAGCAGATACGCAGTATTTT. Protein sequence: CASSLRREIADTQYF.

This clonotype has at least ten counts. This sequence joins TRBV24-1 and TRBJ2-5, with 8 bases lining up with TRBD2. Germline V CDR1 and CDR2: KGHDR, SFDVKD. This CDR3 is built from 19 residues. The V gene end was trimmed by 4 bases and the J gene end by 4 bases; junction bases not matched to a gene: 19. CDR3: CATSDGGAKQGVYRETQYF. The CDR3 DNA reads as TGTGCCACCAGTGACGGGGGGGCAAAGCAAGGGGTGTATAGAGAGACCCAGTACTTC.

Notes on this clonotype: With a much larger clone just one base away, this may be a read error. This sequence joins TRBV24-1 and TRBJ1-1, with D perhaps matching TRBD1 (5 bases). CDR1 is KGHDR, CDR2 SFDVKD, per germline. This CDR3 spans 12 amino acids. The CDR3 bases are TGTTCCACCAGTGATTTCGGGACCAAAGCTTTCTTT. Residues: CSTSDFGTKAFF.

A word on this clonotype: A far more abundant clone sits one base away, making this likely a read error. CDR3 DNA sequence: TGTGCCAGCAGTGAGCCAGCCACCCAGTCGGGTACGCAGTATTTT. Protein: CASSEPATQSGTQYF. The genes are TRBV2 and TRBJ2-1; no reliable D call. Judging by the DNA end, TRBJ2-3 fits better; the J call may be wrong. The V gene's germline CDR1 is SNHLY and CDR2 FYNNEI. The CDR3 runs 15 residues.

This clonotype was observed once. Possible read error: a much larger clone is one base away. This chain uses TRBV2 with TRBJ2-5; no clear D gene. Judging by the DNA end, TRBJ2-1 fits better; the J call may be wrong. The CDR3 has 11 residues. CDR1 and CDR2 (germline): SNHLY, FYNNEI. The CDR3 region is CASRGPNEQFF. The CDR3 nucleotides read TGTGCCAGCAGGGGTCCTAATGAGCAGTTCTTC.

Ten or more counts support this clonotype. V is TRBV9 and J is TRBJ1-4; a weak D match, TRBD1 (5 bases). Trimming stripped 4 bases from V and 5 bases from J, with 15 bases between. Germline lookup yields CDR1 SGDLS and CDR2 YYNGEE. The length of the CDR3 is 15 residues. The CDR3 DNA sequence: TGTGCCAGCAGCTACGGAATGGGGGAGAATGAAAAACTGTTTTTT. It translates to CASSYGMGENEKLFF.

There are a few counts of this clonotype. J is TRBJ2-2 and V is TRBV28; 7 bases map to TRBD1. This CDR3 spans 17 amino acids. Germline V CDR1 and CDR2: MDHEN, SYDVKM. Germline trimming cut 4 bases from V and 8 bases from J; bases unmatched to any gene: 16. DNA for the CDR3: TGTGCCAGCAGTTCTCCCGCCCTACGACAGGGTGAAGGGGAGCTGTTTTTT. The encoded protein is CASSSPALRQGEGELFF.

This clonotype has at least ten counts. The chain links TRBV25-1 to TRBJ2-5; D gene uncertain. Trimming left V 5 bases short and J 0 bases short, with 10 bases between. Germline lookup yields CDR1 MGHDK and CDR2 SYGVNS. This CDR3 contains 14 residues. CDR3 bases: TGTGCCAGCAGTTATACAGCGTACCAAGAGACCCAGTACTTC. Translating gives CASSYTAYQETQYF. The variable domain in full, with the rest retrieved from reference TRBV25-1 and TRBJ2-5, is EADIYQTPRYLVIGTGKKITLECSQTMGHDKMYWYQQDPGMELHLIHYSYGVNSTEKGDLSSESTVSRIRTEHFPLTLESARPSHTSQYLCASSYTAYQETQYFGPGTRLLVL.

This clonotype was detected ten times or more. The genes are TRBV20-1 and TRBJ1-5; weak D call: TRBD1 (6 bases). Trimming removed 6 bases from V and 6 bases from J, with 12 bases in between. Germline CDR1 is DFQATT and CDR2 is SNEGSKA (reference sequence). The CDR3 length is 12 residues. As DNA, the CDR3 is TGCAGTGCCTATGAGGGGGGTCAGCCCCAGCATTTT. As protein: CSAYEGGQPQHF.

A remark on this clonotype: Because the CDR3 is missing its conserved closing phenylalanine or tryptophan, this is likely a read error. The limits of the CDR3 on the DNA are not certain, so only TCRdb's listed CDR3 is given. The CDR3 is CASSGRGSGASL. The genes are TRBV5-6 and TRBJ1-1; the table's TRBD1 call for D was not verified on the DNA. Per germline, CDR1 SGHDT and CDR2 YYEEEE. The CDR3 is 12 amino acids in total, end residues counted.

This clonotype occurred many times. The CDR3 sequence is CATGTQGPYGYTF. DNA for the CDR3: TGTGCCACCGGGACACAGGGACCCTATGGCTACACCTTC. This chain uses TRBV24-1 with TRBJ1-2, with D possibly matching TRBD1 (6 bases). V lost 9 bases and J lost 4, with 14 bases in between. CDR1 KGHDR and CDR2 SFDVKD come from the germline V gene. The CDR3 extends over 13 amino acids.

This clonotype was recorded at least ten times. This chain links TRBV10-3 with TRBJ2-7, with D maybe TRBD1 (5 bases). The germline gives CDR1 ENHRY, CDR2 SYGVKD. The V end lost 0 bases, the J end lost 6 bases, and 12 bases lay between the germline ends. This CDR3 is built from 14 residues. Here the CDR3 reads CAISESGVNLEQYF. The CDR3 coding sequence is TGTGCCATCAGTGAGTCAGGGGTAAATCTCGAGCAGTACTTC.

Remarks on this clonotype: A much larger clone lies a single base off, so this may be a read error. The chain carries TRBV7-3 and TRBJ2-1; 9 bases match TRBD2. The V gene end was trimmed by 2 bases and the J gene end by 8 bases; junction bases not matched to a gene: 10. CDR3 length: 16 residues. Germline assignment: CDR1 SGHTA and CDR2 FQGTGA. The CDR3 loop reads CASSLCWREGRDEQFF. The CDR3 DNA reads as TGTGCCAGCAGCTTATGTTGGCGGGAGGGCCGAGATGAGCAGTTCTTC.

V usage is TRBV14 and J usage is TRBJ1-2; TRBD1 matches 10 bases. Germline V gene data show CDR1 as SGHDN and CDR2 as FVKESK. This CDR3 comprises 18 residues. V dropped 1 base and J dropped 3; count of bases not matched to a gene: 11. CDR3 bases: TGTGCCAGCAGCCAAGCTTTATTGGGACAGGGGTATTACTATGGCTACACCTTC. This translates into CASSQALLGQGYYYGYTF.

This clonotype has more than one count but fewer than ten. The DNA of the CDR3 is TGCGCCAGCAGCTTGGTCCAGAGAGAAAAACTGTTTTTT. It yields the protein CASSLVQREKLFF. The V gene is TRBV5-1, the J gene TRBJ1-4; D remains unclear. This CDR3 comprises 13 residues. Trimming removed 0 bases at V and 8 bases at J, with 8 bases between. The germline gives CDR1 SGHRS, CDR2 YFSETQ.

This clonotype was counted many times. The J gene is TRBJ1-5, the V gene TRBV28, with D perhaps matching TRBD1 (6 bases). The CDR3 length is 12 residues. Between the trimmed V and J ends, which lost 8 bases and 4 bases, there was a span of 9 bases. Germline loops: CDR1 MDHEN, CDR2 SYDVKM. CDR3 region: CASGQLNQPQHF. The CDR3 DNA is TGTGCCAGCGGACAGTTGAATCAGCCCCAGCATTTT. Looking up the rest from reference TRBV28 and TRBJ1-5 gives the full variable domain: DVKVTQSSRYLVKRTGEKVFLECVQDMDHENMFWYRQDPGLGLRLIYFSYDVKMKEKGDIPEGYSVSREKKERFSLILESASTNQTSMYLCASGQLNQPQHFGDGTRLSIL.

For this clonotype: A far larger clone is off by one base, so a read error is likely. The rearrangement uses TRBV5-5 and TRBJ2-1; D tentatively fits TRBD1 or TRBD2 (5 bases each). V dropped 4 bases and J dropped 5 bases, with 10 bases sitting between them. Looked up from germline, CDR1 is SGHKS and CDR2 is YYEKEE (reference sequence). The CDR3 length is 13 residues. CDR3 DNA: TGTGCCAGCAGCCGGGACCCTCACAATGAGCAGTTCTTC. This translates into CASSRDPHNEQFF.

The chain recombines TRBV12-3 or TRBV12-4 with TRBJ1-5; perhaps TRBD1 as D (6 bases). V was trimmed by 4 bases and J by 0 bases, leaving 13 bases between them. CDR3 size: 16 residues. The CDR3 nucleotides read TGTGCCAGCAGTTCCGGACAGAACTTTAGCAATCAGCCCCAGCATTTT. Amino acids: CASSSGQNFSNQPQHF.

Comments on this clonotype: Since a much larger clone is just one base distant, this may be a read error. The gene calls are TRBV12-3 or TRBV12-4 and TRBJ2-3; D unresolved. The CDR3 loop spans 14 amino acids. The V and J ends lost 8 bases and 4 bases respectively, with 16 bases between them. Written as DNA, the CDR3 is TGTGCCAGCGTCCATTATCATGGGGCAGATACGCAGTATTTT. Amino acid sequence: CASVHYHGADTQYF.

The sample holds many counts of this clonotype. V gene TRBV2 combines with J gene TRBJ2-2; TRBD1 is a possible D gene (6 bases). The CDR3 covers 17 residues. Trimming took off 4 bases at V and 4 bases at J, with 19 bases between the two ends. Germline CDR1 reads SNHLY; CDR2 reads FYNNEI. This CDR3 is CASSVIGAGAGTGELFF. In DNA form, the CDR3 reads TGTGCCAGCAGTGTCATTGGGGCAGGGGCGGGCACCGGGGAGCTGTTTTTT.

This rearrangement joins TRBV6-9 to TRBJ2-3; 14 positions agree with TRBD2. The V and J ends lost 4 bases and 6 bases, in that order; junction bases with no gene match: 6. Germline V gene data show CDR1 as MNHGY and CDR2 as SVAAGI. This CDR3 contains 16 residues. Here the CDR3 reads CASSSGLAGVADTQYF. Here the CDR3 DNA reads TGTGCCAGCAGTTCGGGACTAGCGGGAGTTGCGGATACGCAGTATTTT.

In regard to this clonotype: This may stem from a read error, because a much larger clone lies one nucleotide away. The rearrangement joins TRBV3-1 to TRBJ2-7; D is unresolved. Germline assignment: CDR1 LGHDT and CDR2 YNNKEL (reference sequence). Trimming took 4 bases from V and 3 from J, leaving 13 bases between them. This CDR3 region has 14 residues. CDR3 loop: CASSRQGRHYEQYF. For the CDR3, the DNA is TGTGCCAGCAGCCGACAAGGACGGCACTACGAGCAGTACTTC.

The CDR3 sequence: CASSDGGAYNEQFF. The CDR3 nucleotides are TGTGCCAGCAGCGATGGGGGAGCCTACAATGAGCAGTTCTTC. The chain employs TRBV6-4 and TRBJ2-1; either TRBD1 or TRBD2 may fit D (5 bases each). The CDR3 covers 14 residues. Trimming removed 6 bases at V and 2 bases at J, with 11 bases between. Germline V gene data show CDR1 as MRHNA and CDR2 as SNTAGT.